Following are 3 T cell receptor beta chains from one sample sequenced in a study of blood T cells in healthy people across ages. Sample-barcoded 5' priming and a J-beta primer mix drove a second PCR of about 6 to 12 cycles. TCRdb reprocessed the 5' RACE reads with MiXCR, giving one entry per CDR3 protein. Here the sample spans some 1.7 million distinct CDR3 sequences, 28% being singletons. The sequenced sample was blood. The receptors were sampled from a woman in her twenties or thirties in good health.

This clonotype was found a few times. The chain carries TRBV20-1 and TRBJ1-5; D unclear. CDR3 length: 16 residues. Germline V gene sequence: CDR1 DFQATT, CDR2 SNEGSKA (reference sequence). Trimming stripped 4 bases from V and 0 bases from J, with 16 bases between. The CDR3 sequence: CSAIPTGPYSNQPQHF. In DNA form, the CDR3 reads TGCAGTGCTATCCCGACCGGGCCTTATAGCAATCAGCCCCAGCATTTT.

This clonotype has more than one count but fewer than ten. The chain is built from TRBV29-1 and TRBJ2-4, with D possibly being TRBD2 (6 bases). The germline CDR1 and CDR2 sequences are SQVTM and ANQGSEA. V was cut by 7 bases and J by 13 bases, with 26 bases left in between. This CDR3 spans 14 amino acids. The DNA of the CDR3 is TGCAGCGCCATCCGGGACTTCGACTACAATAAGCAGTACTTC. Translated: CSAIRDFDYNKQYF.

Many counts were recorded for this clonotype. This chain uses TRBV20-1 with TRBJ2-7; tentatively, D is TRBD2 (6 bases). Germline V gene lookup returns CDR1 DFQATT and CDR2 SNEGSKA (reference sequence). CDR3 size: 13 residues. V was shortened by 6 bases and J by 5 bases, with 17 bases between the two germline ends. CDR3 coding DNA: TGCAGTGCCGGGACTGTAAAAAAGGACGAGCAGTACTTC. This encodes CSAGTVKKDEQYF.